The 12 T cell receptor beta chains below come from one sample, sequenced in a study of response to subunit inactivated influenza vaccine. A single record per CDR3 protein comes from TCRdb applying MiXCR to the RT-PCR reads. The table shows about 300,000 distinct CDR3 sequences, with 22% occurring only once. Sequencing used PBMCs from blood, obtained roughly 20 months after vaccination. The origin of the receptors is a man aged 45 to 75 who received an inactivated influenza vaccine.

The genes are TRBV12-3 or TRBV12-4 and TRBJ2-1; no clear D gene. This CDR3 has 15 residues. Between the trimmed V and J ends, which lost 5 bases and 7 bases, there was a span of 18 bases. In DNA form, the CDR3 reads TGTGCCAGCAGTCTCGGAGTGTTTAGTCGGAATGAGCAGTTCTTC. Amino acids: CASSLGVFSRNEQFF.

This clonotype appeared many times. The V gene is TRBV11-2, the J gene TRBJ1-3; possible D gene TRBD1, 6 bases. The ends were cut back, 3 bases at V and 6 bases at J, with 15 bases in the middle. The CDR3 contains 15 residues. The germline gives CDR1 SGHAT, CDR2 FQNNGV. The CDR3 reads CASSLGGQVANTIYF. In DNA form, the CDR3 reads TGTGCCAGCAGCTTGGGGGGGCAGGTGGCAAACACCATATATTTT.

This clonotype was seen ten or more times. The chain recombines TRBV29-1 with TRBJ1-4, with D perhaps TRBD1 (5 bases). This CDR3 is 12 amino acids long. The germline gives CDR1 SQVTM, CDR2 ANQGSEA. The DNA for the CDR3 is TGCAGTGCATTCAGGGAGCGGGAAAAACTGTTTTTT. Protein sequence: CSAFREREKLFF.

This clonotype was seen more than once but under ten times. This chain joins TRBV19 and TRBJ1-1, with D hard to call. Trimming removed 2 bases at V and 1 base at J, with 20 bases between. CDR3 length: 18 residues. Looked up from germline, CDR1 is LNHDA and CDR2 is SQIVND (reference sequence). The CDR3 protein is CASSIRRRRVDSNTEAFF. The DNA for the CDR3 is TGTGCCAGTAGTATAAGGCGCAGGAGAGTAGATTCGAACACTGAAGCTTTCTTT.

This clonotype was seen a handful of times. The CDR3 sequence: CASLTKGGFPDTQYF. CDR3 nucleotide sequence: TGTGCCAGCCTAACCAAAGGGGGGTTCCCAGATACGCAGTATTTT. The V gene is TRBV7-2, the J gene TRBJ2-3; TRBD1 or TRBD2 may be the D gene (6 bases each). V gave up 8 bases and J gave up 4 bases, with 19 bases separating them. The CDR3 consists of 15 residues. Germline V gene data show CDR1 as SGHTA and CDR2 as FQGNSA.

This chain links TRBV6-1 with TRBJ1-3; maybe TRBD1 (5 bases). Trimming cost V 7 bases and J 0 bases, with 13 bases left between them. Germline-derived CDR1 and CDR2 are MNHNS and SASEGT. CDR3 length: 15 residues. The CDR3 DNA is TGTGCCAGCACCAAACAGGCTAACTCTGGAAACACCATATATTTT. It specifies CASTKQANSGNTIYF.

This clonotype was found a few times. The chain combines TRBV3-1 with TRBJ1-4; 10 positions match TRBD1. Trimming removed 0 bases from V and 8 bases from J; junction bases left unmatched: 3. This CDR3 is built from 15 residues. The germline V gene encodes CDR1 LGHDT and CDR2 YNNKEL (reference sequence). CDR3 DNA: TGTGCCAGCAGCCAAGATGCGACAGGGGGCGAAAAACTGTTTTTT. It specifies CASSQDATGGEKLFF.

This clonotype was seen a handful of times. The chain is built from TRBV18 and TRBJ1-1; D ambiguous. The CDR3 spans 13 residues. Germline CDR1 is KGHSH and CDR2 is LQKENI. V lost 8 bases and J 1 base, leaving 11 bases between the germline ends. The CDR3 DNA sequence: TGTGCCAGCGCTCACGACAAGAACACTGAAGCTTTCTTT. Its translation is CASAHDKNTEAFF.

This chain connects TRBV15 to TRBJ2-7; D is undetermined. Germline V lookup: CDR1 LNHNV, CDR2 YYDKDF (reference sequence). The CDR3 sequence is 13 residues long. V was cut by 5 bases and J by 3 bases, with 11 bases left in between. The CDR3 here is CATSLAANYEQYF. The CDR3 DNA reads TGTGCCACCAGCTTGGCAGCAAACTACGAGCAGTACTTC.

This chain joins TRBV12-3 or TRBV12-4 and TRBJ1-1, with a possible D match to TRBD1 (6 bases). V dropped 10 bases and J dropped 7 bases, with 13 bases sitting between them. This CDR3 is built from 11 residues. In nucleotides, the CDR3 is TGTGCCACTGCTCTGACAGGTGAAGCTTTCTTT. Its translation: CATALTGEAFF.

This clonotype showed up just a few times. CDR3 region: CASTRLVGDEQFF. CDR3 nucleotides: TGTGCCAGCACCCGACTAGTCGGCGATGAGCAGTTCTTC. The J gene is TRBJ2-1, the V gene TRBV7-2, with a possible D match to TRBD2 (6 bases). V was pared by 7 bases and J by 8 bases, with 15 bases between. Germline CDR1 and CDR2: SGHTA and FQGNSA. The CDR3 has 13 amino acids. Full variable domain (missing parts from reference TRBV7-2 and TRBJ2-1): GAGVSQSPSNKVTEKGKDVELRCDPISGHTALYWYRQSLGQGLEFLIYFQGNSAPDKSGLPSDRFSAERTGGSVSTLTIQRTQQEDSAVYLCASTRLVGDEQFFGPGTRLTVL.

The chain links TRBV24-1 to TRBJ1-1; no clear D. Germline lookup yields CDR1 KGHDR and CDR2 SFDVKD. V was pared by 7 bases and J by 4 bases, with 15 bases between. The CDR3 spans 14 residues. CDR3 sequence (DNA): TGTGCCACCAGGTCATCATCCGTCCGCACTGAAGCTTTCTTT. Its protein is CATRSSSVRTEAFF.